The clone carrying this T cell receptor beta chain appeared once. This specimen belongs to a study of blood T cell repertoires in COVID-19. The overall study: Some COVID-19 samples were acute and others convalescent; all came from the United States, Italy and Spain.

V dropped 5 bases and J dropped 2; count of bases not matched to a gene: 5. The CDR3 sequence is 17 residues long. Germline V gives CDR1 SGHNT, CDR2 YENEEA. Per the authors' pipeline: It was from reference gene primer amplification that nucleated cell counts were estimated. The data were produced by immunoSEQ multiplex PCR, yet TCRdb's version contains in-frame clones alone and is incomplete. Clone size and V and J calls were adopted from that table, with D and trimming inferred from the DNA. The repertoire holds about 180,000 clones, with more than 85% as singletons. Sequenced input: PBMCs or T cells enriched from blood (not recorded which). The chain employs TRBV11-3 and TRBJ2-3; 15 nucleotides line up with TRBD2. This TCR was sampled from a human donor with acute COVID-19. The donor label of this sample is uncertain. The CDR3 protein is CASSRGLAGGTTDTQYF. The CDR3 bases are TGTGCCAGCAGCAGGGGACTAGCGGGGGGAACCACAGATACGCAGTATTTT.